This T cell receptor beta chain came from a study of T cells in Graves' hyperthyroidism and ophthalmopathy. TCR beta CDR3 regions were amplified from RNA transcripts. When the TCR CDR3 underwent first-round RT-PCR, the HTBI primer set was used. TCRdb re-analysed the multiplex PCR reads in MiXCR, keeping a single row per CDR3 protein. The sample shows approximately 360,000 distinct CDR3 sequences, about 15% of them seen only once. In this sample, this clonotype turned up many times. Lactation, pregnancy, other autoimmune disease or uncontrolled infection led to exclusion of patients. PBMCs were collected from an approximately 10 ml volume of fresh peripheral blood. The sequence derives from a young woman with Graves' hyperthyroidism that later progressed to Graves' ophthalmopathy. Sequenced input: blood.

CDR3 sequence reads: CASSPPIGPTVYNEQFF. Written as DNA, the CDR3 is TGTGCCAGCTCACCACCGATAGGTCCGACAGTCTACAATGAGCAGTTCTTC. V gene TRBV18 combines with J gene TRBJ2-1; the D gene is possibly TRBD1 (5 bases). This CDR3 has 17 amino acids. Trimming pared 0 bases from V and 3 bases from J, leaving 15 bases between. Germline V gene data show CDR1 as KGHSH and CDR2 as LQKENI.